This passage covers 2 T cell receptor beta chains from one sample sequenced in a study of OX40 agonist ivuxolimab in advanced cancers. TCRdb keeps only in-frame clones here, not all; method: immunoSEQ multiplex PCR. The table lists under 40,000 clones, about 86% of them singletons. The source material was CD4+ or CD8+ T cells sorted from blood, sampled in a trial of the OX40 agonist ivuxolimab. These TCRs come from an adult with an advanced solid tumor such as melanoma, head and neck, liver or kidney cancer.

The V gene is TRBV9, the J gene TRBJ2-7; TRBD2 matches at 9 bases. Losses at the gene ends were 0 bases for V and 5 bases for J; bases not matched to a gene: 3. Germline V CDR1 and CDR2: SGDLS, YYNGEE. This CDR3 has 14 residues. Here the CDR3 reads CASSVVSGSDEQYF. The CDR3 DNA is TGTGCCAGCAGCGTAGTTAGCGGGAGCGACGAGCAGTACTTC.

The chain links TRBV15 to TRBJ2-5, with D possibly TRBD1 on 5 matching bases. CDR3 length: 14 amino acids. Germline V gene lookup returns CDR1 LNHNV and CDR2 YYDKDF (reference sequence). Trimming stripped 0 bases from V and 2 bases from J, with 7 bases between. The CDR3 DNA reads TGTGCCACCAGCAGAGACAGGGCTCAAGAGACCCAGTACTTC. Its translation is CATSRDRAQETQYF.